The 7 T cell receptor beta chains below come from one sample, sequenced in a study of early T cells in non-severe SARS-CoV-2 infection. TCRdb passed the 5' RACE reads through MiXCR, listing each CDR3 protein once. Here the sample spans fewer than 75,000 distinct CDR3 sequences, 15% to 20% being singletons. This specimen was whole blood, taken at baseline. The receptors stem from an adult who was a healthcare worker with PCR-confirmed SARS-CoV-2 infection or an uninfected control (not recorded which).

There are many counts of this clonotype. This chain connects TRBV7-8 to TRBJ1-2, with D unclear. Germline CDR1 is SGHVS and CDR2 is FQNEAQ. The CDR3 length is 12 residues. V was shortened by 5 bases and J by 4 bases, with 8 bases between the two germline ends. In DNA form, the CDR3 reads TGTGCCAGCAGCGGCGGGAGCTATGGCTACACCTTC. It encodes CASSGGSYGYTF.

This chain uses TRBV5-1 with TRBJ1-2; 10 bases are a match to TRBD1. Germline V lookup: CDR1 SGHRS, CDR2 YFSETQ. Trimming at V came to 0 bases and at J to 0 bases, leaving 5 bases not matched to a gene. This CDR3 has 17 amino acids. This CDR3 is CASSLAGTGEANYGYTF. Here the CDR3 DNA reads TGCGCCAGCAGCTTGGCCGGGACAGGGGAAGCTAACTATGGCTACACCTTC.

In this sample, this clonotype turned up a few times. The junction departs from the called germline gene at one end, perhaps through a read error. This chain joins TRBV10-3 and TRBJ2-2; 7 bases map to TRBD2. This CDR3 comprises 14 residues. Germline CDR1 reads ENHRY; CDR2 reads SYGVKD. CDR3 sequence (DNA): TGTGCCATCACTGAGCGGGGAGACACCGGGGAGCTGTTTTTT. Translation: CAITERGDTGELFF.

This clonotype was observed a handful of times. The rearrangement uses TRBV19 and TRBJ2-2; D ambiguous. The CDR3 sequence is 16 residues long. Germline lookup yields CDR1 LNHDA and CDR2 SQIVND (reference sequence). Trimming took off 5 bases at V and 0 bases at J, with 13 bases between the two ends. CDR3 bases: TGTGCCAGTAGTTTACGACTCGCGACGAACACCGGGGAGCTGTTTTTT. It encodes CASSLRLATNTGELFF. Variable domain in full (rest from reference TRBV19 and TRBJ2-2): DGGITQSPKYLFRKEGQNVTLSCEQNLNHDAMYWYRQDPGQGLRLIYYSQIVNDFQKGDIAEGYSVSREKKESFPLTVTSAQKNPTAFYLCASSLRLATNTGELFFGEGSRLTVL.

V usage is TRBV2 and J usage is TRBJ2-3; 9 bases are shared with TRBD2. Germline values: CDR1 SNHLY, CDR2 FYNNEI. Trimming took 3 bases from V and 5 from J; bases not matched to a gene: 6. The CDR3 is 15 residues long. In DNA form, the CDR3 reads TGTGCCAGCAGTGACGGCGGGGGGGCCGTAGATACGCAGTATTTT. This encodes CASSDGGGAVDTQYF.

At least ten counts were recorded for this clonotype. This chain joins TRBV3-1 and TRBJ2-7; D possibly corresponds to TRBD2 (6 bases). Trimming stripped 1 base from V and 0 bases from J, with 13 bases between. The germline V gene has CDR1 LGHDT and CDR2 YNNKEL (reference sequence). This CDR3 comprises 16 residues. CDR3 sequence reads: CASSQVGGKHSYEQYF. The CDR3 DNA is TGTGCCAGCAGCCAAGTCGGCGGGAAACACTCCTACGAGCAGTACTTC.

The CDR3 sequence: CSAPMVVSSYNSPLHF. CDR3 nucleotide sequence: TGCAGTGCCCCGATGGTCGTGAGCTCCTATAATTCACCCCTCCACTTT. V is TRBV20-1 and J is TRBJ1-6, with D uncertain. Between the trimmed V and J ends, which lost 6 bases and 0 bases, there was a span of 15 bases. Looked up from germline, CDR1 is DFQATT and CDR2 is SNEGSKA (reference sequence). This CDR3 comprises 16 residues.